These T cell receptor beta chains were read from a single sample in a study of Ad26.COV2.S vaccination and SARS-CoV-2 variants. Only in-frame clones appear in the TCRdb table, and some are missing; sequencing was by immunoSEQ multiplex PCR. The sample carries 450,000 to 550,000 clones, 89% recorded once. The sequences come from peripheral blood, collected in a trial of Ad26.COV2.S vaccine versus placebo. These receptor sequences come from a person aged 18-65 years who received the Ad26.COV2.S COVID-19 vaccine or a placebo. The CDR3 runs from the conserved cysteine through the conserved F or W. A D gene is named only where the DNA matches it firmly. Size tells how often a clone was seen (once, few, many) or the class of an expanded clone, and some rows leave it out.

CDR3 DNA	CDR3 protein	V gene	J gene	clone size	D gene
TGTGCCAGCAGCCGGACTAGCGGGGGCCACAGCTCCTACAATGAGCAGTTCTTC	CASSRTSGGHSSYNEQFF	TRBV7-2	TRBJ2-1	-	TRBD2
TGTGCCAGCACTGGGACAGCTCATCAGCCCCAGCATTTT	CASTGTAHQPQHF	TRBV12-3/TRBV12-4	TRBJ1-5	-	TRBD1
TGTGCCAGCAGGACGACAGGGTACCACGAGCAGTACTTC	CASRTTGYHEQYF	TRBV25-1	TRBJ2-7	-	TRBD1
TGTGCCAGCAGTGAGGCGGGGAACACTGAAGCTTTCTTT	CASSEAGNTEAFF	TRBV2	TRBJ1-1	-	-
TGTGCCAGCAGTGAACAGACTAGCGGGAGGTTAGGCACAGATACGCAGTATTTT	CASSEQTSGRLGTDTQYF	TRBV6-1	TRBJ2-3	-	TRBD2
TGTGCCAGCAGGGGACAGGGAGAGGGGGGCTACACCTTC	CASRGQGEGGYTF	TRBV6-5	TRBJ1-2	-	TRBD1
TGCGCCAGCAGCATAGGGACAGGGGGGTTCTACGAGCAGTACTTC	CASSIGTGGFYEQYF	TRBV5-1	TRBJ2-7	-	TRBD1
TGCGCCAGCAGCGTAAAGACTAGCGCTGACGCCTACAATGAGCAGTTCTTC	CASSVKTSADAYNEQFF	TRBV5-1	TRBJ2-1	few	TRBD2
TGTGCTAGTGGACGGGCTGTGGGGGAAGCTTTCTTT	CASGRAVGEAFF	TRBV12-5	TRBJ1-1	-	-
TGTGCCAGCTCACTCCAGGGTGGGGACACTGAAGCTTTCTTT	CASSLQGGDTEAFF	TRBV18	TRBJ1-1	-	-
TGTGCCAGCTCACCACGGCGTCGAGAAGAAGCTTTCTTT	CASSPRRREEAFF	TRBV18	TRBJ1-1	-	-
TGCGCCAGCAGCTTGGGAGACAGGGTTGAACAGCCCCAGCATTTT	CASSLGDRVEQPQHF	TRBV5-1	TRBJ1-5	-	TRBD1
TGCGCCAGCATCCAAAGGGGGGCGGGGGCCCGATCCTACGAGCAGTACTTC	CASIQRGAGARSYEQYF	TRBV23-1	TRBJ2-7	-	-
TGTGCCAGCATCCCCAGGTTTGGGGCCCGTGGAAACCAGCATTTT	CASIPRFGARGNQHF	TRBV5-8	TRBJ1-5	-	-
TGTGCCAGCAGTCCGGACAGGTGGAACACTGAAGCTTTCTTT	CASSPDRWNTEAFF	TRBV6-5	TRBJ1-1	-	TRBD1
TGTGCCAGCAGCCCGCCCTACGCCACCGGGGAGCTGTTTTTT	CASSPPYATGELFF	TRBV7-3	TRBJ2-2	-	-
TGTGCCAGCAGTTACTCGGCTTACCGCACTGAAGCTTTCTTT	CASSYSAYRTEAFF	TRBV6-5	TRBJ1-1	few	-
TGTGCCAGCAGCTTAACTCTTTCCAATACGCAGTATTTT	CASSLTLSNTQYF	TRBV7-9	TRBJ2-3	-	-
TGTGCCAGCAGTTTATTGGGCAATGAGCAGTTCTTC	CASSLLGNEQFF	TRBV28	TRBJ2-1	-	-
TGTGCCAGCAGCTTAACGGCTAGCGGATATAACAATGAGCAGTTCTTC	CASSLTASGYNNEQFF	TRBV11-2	TRBJ2-1	-	TRBD2
TGTGCCTGGAATCTTGCGAGGGGGGATGAGCAGTTCTTC	CAWNLARGDEQFF	TRBV30	TRBJ2-1	-	-
TGTGCCAGCAGCCTCCGGGACAGGGGTAACTATGGCTACACCTTC	CASSLRDRGNYGYTF	TRBV5-4	TRBJ1-2	few	TRBD1
TGTGCCAGCAGCTTAGTAGGCCTGCGGAGATTCTTC	CASSLVGLRRFF	TRBV7-2	TRBJ2-1	-	-
TGTGCCACCGGGACAGGGGATGGCTACACCTTC	CATGTGDGYTF	TRBV10-3	TRBJ1-2	few	TRBD1
TGTGCCAGCAACTCTCTACAGGGGGCAGCTGAAGCTTTCTTT	CASNSLQGAAEAFF	TRBV27	TRBJ1-1	-	TRBD1
TGTGCCAGCAGCTTTACAGGGGATCCAGATACGCAGTATTTT	CASSFTGDPDTQYF	TRBV7-2	TRBJ2-3	-	TRBD1
TGTGCCAGCAGTTTCTCCTTGGGCAGCGAAGCTTTCTTT	CASSFSLGSEAFF	TRBV28	TRBJ1-1	once	-
TGCAGTGTTGAGAGAAACTATGGCTACACCTTC	CSVERNYGYTF	TRBV20-1	TRBJ1-2	-	-
TGTGCCAGCAGCCAAGCCGGGACAGGGTTACGTTATGGCTACACCTTC	CASSQAGTGLRYGYTF	TRBV28	TRBJ1-2	many	TRBD1
TGTGCCAGCAGTGCCGAAGGAGCGAACACCGGGGAGCTGTTTTTT	CASSAEGANTGELFF	TRBV6-4	TRBJ2-2	few	-
TGTGCCAGCTCACCGCAAGGACGGGTGAATCAGCCCCAGCATTTT	CASSPQGRVNQPQHF	TRBV18	TRBJ1-5	-	-
TGTGCCAGCAGCCAACTCACTACTAGCGGGGGTGGAACAGATACGCAGTATTTT	CASSQLTTSGGGTDTQYF	TRBV3-1/TRBV3-2	TRBJ2-3	-	TRBD2
TGTGCCAGCAGCTTACAACGATTTGGGGACCAGACCCAGTACTTC	CASSLQRFGDQTQYF	TRBV11-3	TRBJ2-5	-	-
TGTGCCAGCAGCTTAGTCGGGACAGGGAGGGGAGACTATGGCTACACCTTC	CASSLVGTGRGDYGYTF	TRBV7-9	TRBJ1-2	-	TRBD1
TGTGCCAGCAGCTTGCTTTTCAGGGATCAGCCCCAGCATTTT	CASSLLFRDQPQHF	TRBV5-5	TRBJ1-5	-	-
TGTGCCAGCGCCAAAAACATTCAGTACTTC	CASAKNIQYF	TRBV6-5	TRBJ2-4	-	-
TGCGCCAGCAGCTGGACAGGAGGACAGCCCCAGCATTTT	CASSWTGGQPQHF	TRBV5-1	TRBJ1-5	-	TRBD1
TGTGCCAGCAGCCAAACCAGCGGGAGGTCACTTTACAATGAGCAGTTCTTC	CASSQTSGRSLYNEQFF	TRBV14	TRBJ2-1	-	TRBD2
TGCGCCAGCAGCCTTATCGGCACTGAAGCTTTCTTT	CASSLIGTEAFF	TRBV5-1	TRBJ1-1	-	-
TGTGCCAGCAGCTTAGGTTACCACTCTTCTGTTGCGAACACTGAAGCTTTCTTT	CASSLGYHSSVANTEAFF	TRBV7-3	TRBJ1-1	-	-
TGCGCCAGCAGCTTGGAGCTTCGCACAGATACGCAGTATTTT	CASSLELRTDTQYF	TRBV5-1	TRBJ2-3	-	-
TGTGCCAGCAGCTTAACAGACAGGGACGCCTACGAGCAGTACTTC	CASSLTDRDAYEQYF	TRBV7-9	TRBJ2-7	few	TRBD1
TGTGCCAGCTCACCAAGACTAGCGGGCCCAAGCTCCTACAATGAGCAGTTCTTC	CASSPRLAGPSSYNEQFF	TRBV18	TRBJ2-1	-	TRBD2
TGTGCCAGCAGCTTGGGACAGGGGGGTCGAGAGACCCAGTACTTC	CASSLGQGGRETQYF	TRBV11-3	TRBJ2-5	-	TRBD1
TGTGCCATCAGCCCCCGCGGTTCAAGGGAGACTGAAGCTTTCTTT	CAISPRGSRETEAFF	TRBV10-3	TRBJ1-1	-	-
TGTGCCAGCAGCTTCTCCGGGACTCACACCTACGAGCAGTACTTC	CASSFSGTHTYEQYF	TRBV7-2	TRBJ2-7	-	-
TGTGCCAGCAGTGAACAGGAGGGGAACACTGAAGCTTTCTTT	CASSEQEGNTEAFF	TRBV6-1	TRBJ1-1	-	-
TGCGCCAGCAGCCAAGTTGGGCGGATGGGAGGGTACACTGAAGCTTTCTTT	CASSQVGRMGGYTEAFF	TRBV4-3	TRBJ1-1	-	-
TGTGCCAGCAGTGAGGTTCGGACACTATCTAACTATGGCTACACCTTC	CASSEVRTLSNYGYTF	TRBV2	TRBJ1-2	-	-
TGCGCCAGCAGCCAAGCTAGCGGGAGTCACGGGAATGAGCAGTTCTTC	CASSQASGSHGNEQFF	TRBV4-3	TRBJ2-1	-	TRBD2
TGTGCCAGCAGCCCCGGGACAGGGAGTGAAAAACTGTTTTTT	CASSPGTGSEKLFF	TRBV11-2	TRBJ1-4	-	TRBD1
TGTGCCAGCAGCTCGGGACTAGCGGGAGGGATGTTCTACAATGAGCAGTTCTTC	CASSSGLAGGMFYNEQFF	TRBV7-3	TRBJ2-1	-	TRBD2
TGTGCCAGCAGCCCTTCAGTATCGGGAGAGACCCAGTACTTC	CASSPSVSGETQYF	TRBV5-6	TRBJ2-5	-	-